The 4 T cell receptor beta chains below all came from one sample that was sequenced in a study of CD8+CD57+ T cells in acquired aplastic anemia. Whoever was chosen for sequencing had shown CD8+CD57+ cell expansion by flow cytometry. The template used for profiling TCR beta VDJ and CDR3 was genomic DNA. TCRdb called the reads again in MiXCR, with one record for every CDR3 protein. The sample holds about 180,000 distinct CDR3 sequences, less than 60% seen once. Sequenced input: sorted CD4+, CD8+, or CD8+CD57+ T cells (not recorded which) from PBMCs. The receptors here all came from a human donor with aplastic anemia.

V gene TRBV6-2 or TRBV6-3 combines with J gene TRBJ2-1; maybe TRBD2 (5 bases). V was pared by 0 bases and J by 1 base, with 13 bases between. CDR3 length: 17 amino acids. Looked up from germline, CDR1 is MNHEY and CDR2 is SVGEGT. CDR3 amino acids: CASSYSIPGFSYNEQFF. CDR3 nucleotides: TGTGCCAGCAGTTACTCGATTCCGGGGTTTTCCTACAATGAGCAGTTCTTC.

This clonotype was detected once. The chain couples TRBV4-2 to TRBJ2-3; a possible D gene is TRBD2 (7 bases). There are 16 residues in the CDR3. The V and J ends lost 5 bases and 4 bases respectively, with 19 bases between them. Germline assignment: CDR1 LGHNA and CDR2 YNFKEQ. The CDR3 nucleotides read TGTGCCAGCAGCGGCCGAGGAGGGGGGGCCCCAGATACGCAGTATTTT. As protein: CASSGRGGGAPDTQYF.

On this clonotype itself: Possible read error: a much larger clone is one base away. This chain joins TRBV5-6 and TRBJ2-3; no firm D call. The length of the CDR3 is 13 residues. The germline V gene encodes CDR1 SGHDT and CDR2 YYEEEE. Trimming removed 1 base at V and 8 bases at J, with 11 bases between. CDR3 nucleotides: TGTGCCAGCAGCTTGATCGTTAACGGTACGCAGTATTTT. Its protein is CASSLIVNGTQYF. Filled out from reference TRBV5-6 and TRBJ2-3, the complete variable domain reads DAGVTQSPTHLIKTRGQQVTLRCSPKSGHDTVSWYQQALGQGPQFIFQYYEEEERQRGNFPDRFSGHQFPNYSSELNVNALLLGDSALYLCASSLIVNGTQYFGPGTRLTVL.

The rearrangement uses TRBV19 and TRBJ2-7, with D perhaps being TRBD1 or TRBD2 (5 bases each). Germline values: CDR1 LNHDA, CDR2 SQIVND (reference sequence). The CDR3 sequence is 13 residues long. The V gene lost 2 bases and the J gene lost 6 bases, with 11 bases spanning the gap. CDR3 region: CASSIKLRGEQYF. The CDR3 DNA reads TGTGCCAGTAGTATAAAATTGAGGGGCGAGCAGTACTTC.